Below, 18 T cell receptor beta chains from the same sample are listed, as sequenced in a study of T cells in localized non-small cell lung cancer. Profiling relied on immunoSEQ multiplex PCR, and the TCRdb table lists in-frame clones only, not all of them. The sample shows 50,000 to 75,000 clones, about 90% of them seen only once. The source material was peripheral blood, sampled before any cancer treatment. These receptors all stem from a man aged 35-69 years with stage I squamous cell lung carcinoma.

The rearrangement links TRBV19 to TRBJ2-1; D uncertain. In germline, CDR1 is LNHDA, CDR2 SQIVND (reference sequence). This CDR3 spans 13 amino acids. Trimming left V 4 bases short and J 4 bases short, with 8 bases between. Here the CDR3 reads CASSRWVYNEQFF. In DNA form, the CDR3 reads TGTGCCAGTAGTAGGTGGGTGTACAATGAGCAGTTCTTC.

This chain connects TRBV5-1 to TRBJ2-5; TRBD2 might be the D (6 bases). V lost 0 bases to trimming and J lost 5 bases, with 14 bases between them. CDR1 is SGHRS, CDR2 YFSETQ, per germline. The CDR3 runs 15 residues. The CDR3 sequence is CASSLGVAAWETQYF. In nucleotides, the CDR3 is TGCGCCAGCAGCTTGGGGGTAGCGGCCTGGGAGACCCAGTACTTC.

The rearrangement links TRBV6-4 to TRBJ2-2; no definite D call. There are 16 residues in the CDR3. CDR1 is MRHNA and CDR2 is SNTAGT in the germline V gene. Deletions cut 3 bases from V and 2 bases from J, with 13 bases between. The CDR3 reads CASSEYQRSNTGELFF. The CDR3 nucleotides are TGTGCCAGCAGTGAATATCAGCGATCTAACACCGGGGAGCTGTTTTTT.

CDR3 coding DNA: TGTGCCAGCAGCTCCCTGGGCCAAACTGAAGCTTTCTTT. This sequence encodes CASSSLGQTEAFF. This chain joins TRBV7-9 and TRBJ1-1; D gene uncertain. Trimming stripped 4 bases from V and 5 bases from J, with 11 bases between. Germline values: CDR1 SEHNR, CDR2 FQNEAQ (reference sequence). The CDR3 totals 13 residues.

V is TRBV19 and J is TRBJ1-6; D possibly corresponds to TRBD1 (6 bases). This CDR3 comprises 14 residues. Trimming left V 3 bases short and J 7 bases short, with 10 bases between. CDR1 and CDR2 (germline): LNHDA, SQIVND (reference sequence). The CDR3 DNA is TGTGCCAGTAGTATTAAGGACAGCAATTCACCCCTCCACTTT. Translating gives CASSIKDSNSPLHF.

As to this clone: Additional DNA sequences in this sample encode the identical CDR3. The chain is built from TRBV9 and TRBJ2-5; D may match TRBD1 or TRBD2 (5 bases each). The CDR3 contains 14 residues. V lost 0 bases to trimming and J lost 5 bases, with 11 bases between them. Per the germline V gene, CDR1 is SGDLS and CDR2 is YYNGEE. The CDR3 loop reads CASSVGGVGETQYF. DNA of the CDR3: TGTGCCAGCAGCGTAGGAGGGGTAGGGGAGACCCAGTACTTC. The variable domain in full, completed from reference TRBV9 and TRBJ2-5, reads DSGVTQTPKHLITATGQRVTLRCSPRSGDLSVYWYQQSLDQGLQFLIQYYNGEERAKGNILERFSAQQFPDLHSELNLSSLELGDSALYFCASSVGGVGETQYFGPGTRLLVL.

V and J are TRBV28 and TRBJ2-7; D assignment may be TRBD1 or TRBD2 (5 bases each). From germline, CDR1 is MDHEN and CDR2 SYDVKM. Trimming took off 2 bases at V and 6 bases at J, with 14 bases between the two ends. This CDR3 has 14 residues. The CDR3 sequence: CASSLGDQVGEQYF. The CDR3 coding sequence is TGTGCCAGCAGTTTAGGGGACCAAGTCGGCGAGCAGTACTTC. The full variable domain, in which reference TRBV28 and TRBJ2-7 provide the parts outside the CDR3, is DVKVTQSSRYLVKRTGEKVFLECVQDMDHENMFWYRQDPGLGLRLIYFSYDVKMKEKGDIPEGYSVSREKKERFSLILESASTNQTSMYLCASSLGDQVGEQYFGPGTRLTVT.

The rearrangement uses TRBV28 and TRBJ2-7; D remains ambiguous. This CDR3 comprises 12 residues. Germline V gene lookup returns CDR1 MDHEN and CDR2 SYDVKM. The V end lost 4 bases, the J end lost 6 bases, and 10 bases lay between the germline ends. CDR3 residues: CASSSRGAEQYF. For the CDR3, the DNA is TGTGCCAGCAGTTCCCGTGGAGCCGAGCAGTACTTC.

The chain recombines TRBV27 with TRBJ1-3; no firm D call. Trimming pared 6 bases from V and 0 bases from J, leaving 12 bases between. The CDR3 is made up of 15 amino acids. From germline, CDR1 is MNHEY and CDR2 SMNVEV (reference sequence). CDR3 sequence: CASRPSGVSGNTIYF. CDR3 DNA: TGTGCCAGCAGACCATCAGGAGTCTCTGGAAACACCATATATTTT.

The chain is built from TRBV7-3 and TRBJ2-2, with TRBD2 identical over 9 bases. The V gene end was trimmed by 6 bases and the J gene end by 4 bases; junction bases not matched to a gene: 9. Per the germline V gene, CDR1 is SGHTA and CDR2 is FQGTGA. The CDR3 loop spans 16 amino acids. CDR3 sequence: CASSPQGGRATGELFF. In DNA form, the CDR3 reads TGTGCCAGCAGTCCACAGGGCGGGAGGGCCACCGGGGAGCTGTTTTTT. The full variable domain, completed using reference TRBV7-3 and TRBJ2-2, is GAGVSQTPSNKVTEKGKYVELRCDPISGHTALYWYRQSLGQGPEFLIYFQGTGAADDSGLPNDRFFAVRPEGSVSTLKIQRTERGDSAVYLCASSPQGGRATGELFFGEGSRLTVL.

The rearrangement joins TRBV19 to TRBJ2-7; D might be TRBD1 or TRBD2, each matching 6 bases. This CDR3 is built from 14 residues. V lost 6 bases and J 5 bases, leaving 17 bases between the germline ends. Germline CDR1 and CDR2: LNHDA and SQIVND (reference sequence). CDR3 protein: CASRTSGGPHEQYF. The CDR3 bases are TGTGCCAGTAGAACCTCCGGGGGCCCCCACGAGCAGTACTTC. Together with reference TRBV19 and TRBJ2-7, the CDR3 gives the full variable domain: DGGITQSPKYLFRKEGQNVTLSCEQNLNHDAMYWYRQDPGQGLRLIYYSQIVNDFQKGDIAEGYSVSREKKESFPLTVTSAQKNPTAFYLCASRTSGGPHEQYFGPGTRLTVT.

The chain uses TRBV5-4 and TRBJ1-3, with TRBD1 identical over 7 bases. The V gene end was trimmed by 4 bases and the J gene end by 3 bases; junction bases not matched to a gene: 7. Germline CDR1 SGHNT, CDR2 YYREEE (reference sequence). This CDR3 comprises 15 residues. The CDR3 here is CASSLDRMSGNTIYF. The CDR3 DNA reads TGTGCCAGCAGCCTGGACAGGATGAGTGGAAACACCATATATTTT.

The J gene is TRBJ2-2, the V gene TRBV7-3, with D perhaps matching TRBD2 (8 bases). Germline V gene sequence: CDR1 SGHTA, CDR2 FQGTGA. Trimming shortened V by 10 bases and J by 6 bases, and 27 bases separated the two germline ends. The CDR3 runs 17 residues. CDR3 DNA: TGTGCCACCATATCCCCAGCGGGGGAGGGGGCATCCGGGGAGCTGTTTTTT. Protein: CATISPAGEGASGELFF.

CDR3 residues: CASTKAANTGELFF. The CDR3 DNA reads TGTGCCAGCACAAAAGCGGCGAACACCGGGGAGCTGTTTTTT. The gene calls are TRBV28 and TRBJ2-2, with D perhaps TRBD2 (5 bases). V lost 7 bases and J lost 0, with 9 bases in between. Germline-derived CDR1 and CDR2 are MDHEN and SYDVKM. The CDR3 is made up of 14 amino acids. Full variable domain (remainder filled in from reference TRBV28 and TRBJ2-2): DVKVTQSSRYLVKRTGEKVFLECVQDMDHENMFWYRQDPGLGLRLIYFSYDVKMKEKGDIPEGYSVSREKKERFSLILESASTNQTSMYLCASTKAANTGELFFGEGSRLTVL.

This clone was observed a handful of times. The chain employs TRBV7-2 and TRBJ1-5, with no clear D. The CDR3 extends over 13 amino acids. V was clipped by 0 bases and J by 4 bases, with 4 bases between them. Germline assignment: CDR1 SGHTA and CDR2 FQGNSA. The CDR3 is CASSLALNQPQHF. The DNA of the CDR3 is TGTGCCAGCAGCTTAGCCCTAAATCAGCCCCAGCATTTT.

The chain carries TRBV2 and TRBJ2-2; no clear D gene. V was clipped by 5 bases and J by 4 bases, with 17 bases between them. Germline assignment: CDR1 SNHLY and CDR2 FYNNEI. This CDR3 has 16 residues. CDR3: CASSRIPGRITGELFF. Here the CDR3 DNA reads TGTGCCAGCAGTAGGATCCCGGGCAGAATCACCGGGGAGCTGTTTTTT.

The J gene is TRBJ1-5, the V gene TRBV30; possible D gene TRBD1, 5 bases. CDR1 and CDR2 (germline): GTSNPN, SVGIG (reference sequence). The CDR3 extends over 13 amino acids. Trimming cost V 6 bases and J 5 bases, with 14 bases left between them. The DNA of the CDR3 is TGTGCCTGCGAGACTGAAGGGGATCAGCCCCAGCATTTT. Amino acid sequence: CACETEGDQPQHF.

J is TRBJ2-1 and V is TRBV12-5; 7 nucleotides line up with TRBD1. CDR3 length: 14 residues. Trimming removed 6 bases from V and 7 bases from J; junction bases left unmatched: 9. Germline CDR1 is LGHNT and CDR2 is FRNRAP. The CDR3 spells CASGVSQGLNEQFF. The CDR3 DNA reads TGTGCTAGTGGCGTCTCACAGGGGTTGAATGAGCAGTTCTTC.